Sequencing of this T cell receptor beta chain was carried out in a study of blood T cells in healthy people across ages. Overall study findings and caveats: Age showed a roughly linear inverse relationship with TCR beta diversity per million T cells. Percentage of naive T cells showed a strong correlation with TCR beta diversity.

CDR3 length: 14 amino acids. CDR1 and CDR2 (germline): LGHDT, YNNKEL (reference sequence). V was trimmed by 0 bases and J by 8 bases, leaving 11 bases between them. Primers used in a second PCR of about 6 to 12 cycles were a sample-barcoded 5' primer and a J-beta primer mix. A single record per CDR3 protein comes from TCRdb applying MiXCR to the 5' RACE reads. Of approximately 830,000 distinct CDR3 sequences detected, around 62% appear once; the ten largest clones hold roughly 26%. Comments on this clonotype: Its antigen is not known.

The receptor was isolated from a man aged 25-45 years in good health. V and J are TRBV3-1 and TRBJ2-1; unclear D gene. The source material was blood. Here the CDR3 reads CASSQDHMIYEQFF. CDR3 in DNA: TGTGCCAGCAGCCAAGACCACATGATTTATGAGCAGTTCTTC.